The 3 T cell receptor beta chains below were found in one sample sequenced in a study of response to subunit inactivated influenza vaccine. Each CDR3 protein is one row after TCRdb ran MiXCR on the RT-PCR reads. The data hold hundreds of thousands of distinct CDR3 sequences, with over 11% observed a single time. The input for sequencing was PBMCs from blood, taken 14 to 15 days before vaccination. These receptors came from a man aged 50-59 years who received an inactivated influenza vaccine.

The J gene is TRBJ2-1, the V gene TRBV6-2 or TRBV6-3; D is possibly TRBD2 (6 bases). The CDR3 runs 15 residues. Germline lookup yields CDR1 MNHEY and CDR2 SVGEGT. V was pared by 8 bases and J by 3 bases, with 17 bases between. CDR3 sequence reads: CASEERKGGYNEQFF. The CDR3 DNA reads as TGTGCCAGCGAGGAAAGAAAGGGAGGCTACAATGAGCAGTTCTTC.

In its sample, this clonotype was seen a few times. V usage is TRBV11-2 and J usage is TRBJ1-6; 7 bases line up with TRBD1. The CDR3 loop spans 16 amino acids. V shed 1 base, J shed 8 bases, and the junction held 8 bases outside the gene matches. Germline V CDR1 and CDR2: SGHAT, FQNNGV. The CDR3 sequence is CASSLVGGTAYSPLHF. The CDR3 nucleotides are TGTGCCAGCAGCTTAGTAGGAGGGACAGCTTATTCACCCCTCCACTTT.

The chain joins TRBV19 to TRBJ2-1, with 8 bases fitting TRBD1. The V gene's germline CDR1 is LNHDA and CDR2 SQIVND (reference sequence). J lost 10 bases, V lost 1 base, and 3 bases had no gene match. CDR3 length: 13 amino acids. For the CDR3, the DNA is TGTGCCAGTAGTATAGGACAGGGGTACGAGCAGTTCTTC. As protein: CASSIGQGYEQFF.